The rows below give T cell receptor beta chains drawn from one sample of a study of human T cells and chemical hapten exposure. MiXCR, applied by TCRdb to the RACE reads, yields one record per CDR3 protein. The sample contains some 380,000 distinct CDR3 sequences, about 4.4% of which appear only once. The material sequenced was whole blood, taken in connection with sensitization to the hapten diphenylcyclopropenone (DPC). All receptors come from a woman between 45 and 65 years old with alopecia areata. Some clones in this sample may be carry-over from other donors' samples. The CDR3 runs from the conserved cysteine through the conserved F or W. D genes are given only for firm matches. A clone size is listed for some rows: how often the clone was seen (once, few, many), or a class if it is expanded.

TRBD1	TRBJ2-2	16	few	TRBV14	CASSQRTGLSTGELFF	TGTGCCAGCAGCCAGAGGACAGGGCTTTCCACCGGGGAGCTGTTTTTT
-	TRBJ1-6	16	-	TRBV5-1	CASSLRAGSYNSPLHF	TGCGCCAGCAGCTTGAGAGCGGGTTCCTATAATTCACCCCTCCACTTT
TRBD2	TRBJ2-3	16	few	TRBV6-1	CASSGGLAGGGDTQYF	TGTGCCAGCAGTGGGGGACTAGCGGGAGGAGGGGATACGCAGTATTTT
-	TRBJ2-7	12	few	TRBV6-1	CASRQGPYEQYF	TGTGCCAGCAGACAGGGACCCTACGAGCAGTACTTC
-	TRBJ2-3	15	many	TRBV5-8	CASSGIGGLVDTQYF	TGTGCCAGCAGCGGGATAGGGGGTCTAGTAGATACGCAGTATTTT
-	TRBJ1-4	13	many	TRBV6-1	CATGPTSDEKLFF	TGTGCTACCGGGCCCACATCGGATGAAAAACTGTTTTTT
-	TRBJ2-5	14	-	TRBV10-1	CASSPDTIGETQYF	TGCGCCAGCAGCCCAGACACCATCGGGGAGACCCAGTACTTC
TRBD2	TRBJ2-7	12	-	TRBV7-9	CAAESGGYEQYF	TGTGCCGCTGAAAGCGGGGGCTACGAGCAGTACTTC
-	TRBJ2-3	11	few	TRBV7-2	CASTPLDTQYF	TGTGCCAGCACCCCTTTGGATACGCAGTATTTT
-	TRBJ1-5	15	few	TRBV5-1	CASSEGLYSNQPQHF	TGCGCCAGCAGCGAGGGTCTATATAGCAATCAGCCCCAGCATTTT
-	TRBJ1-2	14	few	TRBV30	CAWNAHTTLFGYTF	TGTGCCTGGAACGCCCATACCACCCTATTCGGCTACACCTTC
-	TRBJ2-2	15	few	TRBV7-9	CASSLRDRRTGELFF	TGTGCCAGCAGCTTGAGGGACCGGAGGACCGGGGAGCTGTTTTTT
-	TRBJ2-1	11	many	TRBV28	CASSFEGEQFF	TGTGCCAGCAGTTTCGAGGGGGAGCAGTTCTTC
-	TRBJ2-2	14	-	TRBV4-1	CASSQEGKAGELFF	TGCGCCAGCAGCCAAGAGGGTAAAGCCGGGGAGCTGTTTTTT
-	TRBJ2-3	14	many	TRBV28	CASSLPLGTDTQYF	TGTGCCAGCAGTTTACCCCTAGGCACAGATACGCAGTATTTT
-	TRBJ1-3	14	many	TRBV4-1	CASSPEGGGNTIYF	TGCGCCAGCAGCCCAGAAGGGGGAGGAAACACCATATATTTT